The entry below gives a single T cell receptor beta chain sequence along with its context. The sample is drawn from a study of blood T cell repertoires in COVID-19. Assay used: immunoSEQ multiplex PCR; TCRdb lists only in-frame clones, some missing. The sample gives roughly 160,000 clones, 75% to 90% of which show up once; roughly 13% is in the top ten. Germline V gene sequence: CDR1 MGHRA, CDR2 YSYEKL. Trimming removed 0 bases from V and 6 bases from J; junction bases left unmatched: 7. The CDR3 has 16 amino acids. The rearrangement uses TRBV4-1 and TRBJ2-3, with TRBD2 matching over 9 bases. The TCR originated in an older woman who had recovered from COVID-19. The sequenced sample consisted of PBMCs or T cells enriched from blood (not recorded which). This chain's CDR3 is CASSQEGSGRSDTQYF. The DNA of the CDR3 is TGCGCCAGCAGCCAAGAAGGCAGCGGGAGGTCCGATACGCAGTATTTT.